Detailed here is one T cell receptor (beta chain). Antigen specificity is unknown. An Oncomine TCR Beta short-read assay was used to sequence the DNA from cultured CD4+ T cells. TCRdb recomputed calls from the PCR reads with MiXCR, one row per CDR3 protein. The sample lists approximately 6,500 distinct CDR3 sequences, about 32% occurring once. Treatment described: 10-day PBMC culture with coronavirus spike peptide pools or control peptides (ViraFEST assay). From the unexposed donor, CD4+ T cells were collected ahead of the COVID-19 pandemic (2011-2018). Researchers reported culturing about 2 million PBMCs per well with 8.5 to 10 IU/ml IL-2 and roughly 9.1 ug/ml peptide pools. The germline V and J ends were trimmed by 5 bases and 5 bases, with 12 bases remaining between them. This CDR3 contains 13 residues. The germline V gene has CDR1 SGHAT and CDR2 FQNNGV. This sample was taken from a study of vaccination and CD4 T cells after COVID-19.

The specimen was CD4+ T cells from blood, cultured in vitro. The rearrangement links TRBV11-2 to TRBJ1-1, with unresolved D. This clonotype was obtained from a human donor in good health. The CDR3 DNA sequence: TGTGCCAGCAGCCCAAGTCACTTTACTGAAGCTTTCTTT. Protein product: CASSPSHFTEAFF. Drawing the rest from reference TRBV11-2 and TRBJ1-1, the complete variable domain is EAGVAQSPRYKIIEKRQSVAFWCNPISGHATLYWYQQILGQGPKLLIQFQNNGVVDDSQLPKDRFSAERLKGVDSTLKIQPAKLEDSAVYLCASSPSHFTEAFFGQGTRLTVV.